This is a list of T cell receptor beta chains from one sample in a study of CD8+ T cells in alopecia areata. Sequenced by immunoSEQ multiplex PCR; TCRdb stores in-frame clones only, minus some. The sample contains about 290,000 clones, 55% to 70% of which appear only once. Sequencing used CD4+ T cells sorted from blood, obtained at week 24, from a patient treated with tofacitinib. The receptors derive from a human donor with alopecia areata. The CDR3 runs from the conserved cysteine through the conserved F or W. A D gene is named only where the DNA matches it firmly. Expanded clones are given a class, and other clones once, few, many or no size at all.

CDR3: CASSLQSGGLQETQYF; DNA: TGCGCCAGCAGCCTACAGAGCGGGGGACTACAAGAGACCCAGTACTTC; V: TRBV4-1; D: TRBD2; size: few; J: TRBJ2-5
CDR3: CASSSPTGDNTEAFF; DNA: TGTGCCAGCAGCTCCCCGACAGGGGATAACACTGAAGCTTTCTTT; V: TRBV7-9; D: TRBD1; size: -; J: TRBJ1-1
CDR3: CSGGLLNYGYTF; DNA: TGCAGCGGGGGACTCCTTAACTATGGCTACACCTTC; V: TRBV29-1; D: -; size: -; J: TRBJ1-2
CDR3: CSVELGRETQYF; DNA: TGCAGCGTTGAATTGGGGCGGGAGACCCAGTACTTC; V: TRBV29-1; D: -; size: few; J: TRBJ2-5
CDR3: CAIRKEGDTGELFF; DNA: TGTGCCATCAGGAAGGAGGGCGACACCGGGGAGCTGTTTTTT; V: TRBV10-3; D: -; size: few; J: TRBJ2-2
CDR3: CASSSSVRFSYEQYF; DNA: TGTGCCAGCAGCTCTTCCGTCAGGTTCTCCTACGAGCAGTACTTC; V: TRBV5-6; D: -; size: -; J: TRBJ2-7
CDR3: CASSVTGRETQYF; DNA: TGTGCCAGCAGCGTAACAGGGCGGGAGACCCAGTACTTC; V: TRBV9; D: -; size: -; J: TRBJ2-5
CDR3: CAWVNTGELFF; DNA: TGTGCCTGGGTAAACACCGGGGAGCTGTTTTTT; V: TRBV30; D: -; size: -; J: TRBJ2-2
CDR3: CASSPDRFNYGYTF; DNA: TGTGCCAGCAGCCCGGACAGGTTTAACTATGGCTACACCTTC; V: TRBV7-2; D: TRBD1; size: -; J: TRBJ1-2
CDR3: CASSEYLTGLGGRETQYF; DNA: TGTGCCAGCAGTGAATATCTAACCGGTTTAGGAGGTCGGGAGACCCAGTACTTC; V: TRBV25-1; D: -; size: -; J: TRBJ2-5
CDR3: CSVGRLAGSDSTDTQYF; DNA: TGCAGCGTCGGTAGACTAGCGGGGAGTGATAGTACAGATACGCAGTATTTT; V: TRBV29-1; D: TRBD2; size: -; J: TRBJ2-3
CDR3: CSVLDGHSNQPQHF; DNA: TGCAGCGTTTTGGACGGACATAGCAATCAGCCCCAGCATTTT; V: TRBV29-1; D: -; size: -; J: TRBJ1-5
CDR3: CASSPQLAAQETQYF; DNA: TGTGCCAGCAGTCCCCAGCTAGCGGCCCAAGAGACCCAGTACTTC; V: TRBV6-6; D: TRBD2; size: -; J: TRBJ2-5
CDR3: CAWRPGPNSPLHF; DNA: TGTGCCTGGAGGCCTGGACCGAATTCACCCCTCCACTTT; V: TRBV30; D: -; size: -; J: TRBJ1-6
CDR3: CSVSGLAKNIQYF; DNA: TGCAGCGTATCGGGTCTAGCCAAAAACATTCAGTACTTC; V: TRBV29-1; D: -; size: -; J: TRBJ2-4
CDR3: CASRGQGEHEQYF; DNA: TGTGCCAGCCGGGGACAGGGCGAACACGAGCAGTACTTC; V: TRBV28; D: TRBD1; size: few; J: TRBJ2-7
CDR3: CAWDRGLEQYF; DNA: TGTGCCTGGGACAGGGGGCTCGAGCAGTACTTC; V: TRBV30; D: TRBD1; size: -; J: TRBJ2-7
CDR3: CASSKGTVYEQYF; DNA: TGTGCCAGCAGCAAGGGGACAGTCTACGAGCAGTACTTC; V: TRBV6-5; D: TRBD1; size: -; J: TRBJ2-7
CDR3: CASSLAASLNTEAFF; DNA: TGTGCCAGCAGCTTGGCCGCCTCACTGAACACTGAAGCTTTCTTT; V: TRBV5-6; D: -; size: -; J: TRBJ1-1
CDR3: CAWSGVQGNSPLHF; DNA: TGTGCCTGGAGTGGTGTCCAGGGGAATTCACCCCTCCACTTT; V: TRBV30; D: -; size: -; J: TRBJ1-6
CDR3: CASSLGTSGTYEQYF; DNA: TGTGCCAGCAGCTTAGGGACTAGCGGGACCTACGAGCAGTACTTC; V: TRBV7-2; D: TRBD2; size: few; J: TRBJ2-7
CDR3: CSVIGGLPYEQYF; DNA: TGCAGCGTAATAGGGGGGTTACCCTACGAGCAGTACTTC; V: TRBV29-1; D: -; size: -; J: TRBJ2-7
CDR3: CASSFLRGSEQYF; DNA: TGTGCCAGCAGCTTCTTACGCGGGAGCGAGCAGTACTTC; V: TRBV7-2; D: TRBD2; size: -; J: TRBJ2-7
CDR3: CASSDQGIGYTF; DNA: TGTGCCAGCAGTGATCAGGGAATTGGCTACACCTTC; V: TRBV2; D: -; size: -; J: TRBJ1-2
CDR3: CASSLLGRKTSGANVLTF; DNA: TGTGCCAGCAGCTTACTGGGACGGAAAACCTCTGGGGCCAACGTCCTGACTTTC; V: TRBV7-9; D: -; size: -; J: TRBJ2-6
CDR3: CASSVDREAFF; DNA: TGTGCCAGCAGCGTAGACAGGGAAGCTTTCTTT; V: TRBV7-9; D: -; size: few; J: TRBJ1-1
CDR3: CASSLLYKNTEAFF; DNA: TGTGCCAGCAGCTTGCTGTACAAGAACACTGAAGCTTTCTTT; V: TRBV5-4; D: -; size: -; J: TRBJ1-1
CDR3: CASSIGGTERSYEQYF; DNA: TGTGCCAGTAGTATAGGAGGGACAGAAAGGTCCTACGAGCAGTACTTC; V: TRBV19; D: TRBD1; size: -; J: TRBJ2-7
CDR3: CAWTGRWETQYF; DNA: TGTGCCTGGACAGGGCGTTGGGAGACCCAGTACTTC; V: TRBV30; D: -; size: -; J: TRBJ2-5
CDR3: CASRGQTNTGELFF; DNA: TGTGCCTCCAGAGGGCAGACGAACACCGGGGAGCTGTTTTTT; V: TRBV6-1; D: -; size: -; J: TRBJ2-2
CDR3: CASSHRGETQYF; DNA: TGTGCCAGCAGTCACCGGGGGGAGACCCAGTACTTC; V: TRBV7-2; D: -; size: -; J: TRBJ2-5
CDR3: CASRRDTYEQYF; DNA: TGTGCCAGCAGAAGAGATACCTACGAGCAGTACTTC; V: TRBV2; D: -; size: few; J: TRBJ2-7
CDR3: CASSFSGANVLTF; DNA: TGTGCCAGCAGCTTCTCTGGGGCCAACGTCCTGACTTTC; V: TRBV7-3; D: -; size: -; J: TRBJ2-6
CDR3: CAWSVGSSGTQETQYF; DNA: TGTGCCTGGAGTGTAGGGTCTAGCGGGACTCAAGAGACCCAGTACTTC; V: TRBV30; D: TRBD2; size: few; J: TRBJ2-5
CDR3: CAWSSKFLGSNEQFF; DNA: TGTGCCTGGAGTAGCAAATTCCTCGGTAGCAATGAGCAGTTCTTC; V: TRBV30; D: -; size: -; J: TRBJ2-1
CDR3: CAISGSGYGYTF; DNA: TGTGCCATCAGTGGGAGCGGGTATGGCTACACCTTC; V: TRBV10-3; D: -; size: -; J: TRBJ1-2
CDR3: CASSAGDRGETQYF; DNA: TGTGCCAGCAGCGCTGGGGACAGAGGTGAGACCCAGTACTTC; V: TRBV9; D: TRBD1; size: -; J: TRBJ2-5
CDR3: CASSYGRVEQYF; DNA: TGTGCCAGCTCCTATGGCCGGGTCGAGCAGTACTTC; V: TRBV6-1; D: -; size: -; J: TRBJ2-7
CDR3: CASSSRTGGAGYTF; DNA: TGTGCCAGCAGCTCCCGGACAGGGGGCGCCGGCTACACCTTC; V: TRBV5-6; D: TRBD1; size: -; J: TRBJ1-2
CDR3: CASSLERQGAGYTF; DNA: TGTGCCAGCAGCTTGGAACGGCAGGGTGCTGGCTACACCTTC; V: TRBV5-4; D: -; size: few; J: TRBJ1-2
CDR3: CASSSAGVANGYTF; DNA: TGTGCCAGCAGTTCAGCAGGGGTAGCGAATGGCTACACCTTC; V: TRBV27; D: -; size: -; J: TRBJ1-2
CDR3: CASQTGETQYF; DNA: TGTGCCAGCCAGACAGGGGAGACCCAGTACTTC; V: TRBV18; D: TRBD1; size: -; J: TRBJ2-5
CDR3: CASSRAGERRDTQYF; DNA: TGTGCCAGCAGCCGAGCGGGGGAGCGAAGAGATACGCAGTATTTT; V: TRBV7-9; D: TRBD2; size: -; J: TRBJ2-3
CDR3: CASSQGGGGKTQYF; DNA: TGCGCCAGCAGCCAAGGGGGGGGAGGGAAGACCCAGTACTTC; V: TRBV4-1; D: TRBD2; size: few; J: TRBJ2-5
CDR3: CAWSSDLSYNEQFF; DNA: TGTGCCTGGAGTTCCGACCTCTCCTACAATGAGCAGTTCTTC; V: TRBV30; D: -; size: -; J: TRBJ2-1
CDR3: CASSVGQGSSGANVLTF; DNA: TGCGCCAGCAGCGTGGGACAGGGAAGCTCTGGGGCCAACGTCCTGACTTTC; V: TRBV5-1; D: TRBD1; size: once; J: TRBJ2-6
CDR3: CASSPRQTGPGETQYF; DNA: TGCGCCAGCAGCCCGCGTCAGACAGGGCCGGGGGAGACCCAGTACTTC; V: TRBV5-1; D: TRBD1; size: -; J: TRBJ2-5
CDR3: CASSVDRSYEQYF; DNA: TGTGCCAGCAGCGTAGACAGATCCTACGAGCAGTACTTC; V: TRBV9; D: -; size: -; J: TRBJ2-7
CDR3: CSVGDRGFRGGEFF; DNA: TGCAGCGTCGGGGACAGGGGTTTTAGAGGGGGAGAGTTCTTC; V: TRBV29-1; D: TRBD1; size: -; J: TRBJ2-1
CDR3: CASSLLSTGSDRYGQYF; DNA: TGCGCCAGCAGCTTGTTATCCACCGGGTCTGATAGATATGGGCAGTACTTC; V: TRBV5-1; D: -; size: -; J: TRBJ2-7
CDR3: CAISPGQAAETQYF; DNA: TGTGCCATCAGCCCCGGACAGGCGGCAGAGACCCAGTACTTC; V: TRBV10-3; D: TRBD1; size: -; J: TRBJ2-5